This T cell receptor (beta chain) originates from a study of blood T cells in healthy people across ages. In its sample, this clonotype was seen a few times. A second about 7 to 12 cycle PCR used barcoded and J-beta primers. From the 5' RACE reads, TCRdb called clonotypes with MiXCR, one entry per CDR3 protein. The table includes some 760,000 distinct CDR3 sequences, around 25% detected once. Germline CDR1 and CDR2: SGHRS and YFSETQ. The CDR3 consists of 15 residues. Trimming pared 0 bases from V and 5 bases from J, leaving 9 bases between. The data were also submitted as part of a second study, on T cells of mothers and their children.

The V gene is TRBV5-1, the J gene TRBJ1-6; no firm D call. This TCR was sampled from a boy under 18 in good health. Source material: blood. CDR3 in amino acids: CASSLVSRDNSPLHF. The CDR3 nucleotides read TGCGCCAGCAGCTTGGTTTCAAGAGATAATTCACCCCTCCACTTT.